These 23 T cell receptor beta chains share one sample of origin, sequenced in a study of human T cells and chemical hapten exposure. Documented time point: patch test 1, 2 weeks after DPC sensitization. Treatment: therapeutic diphenylcyclopropenone sensitization with weekly scalp DPC. TCRdb fed the RACE reads into MiXCR, producing one record per CDR3 protein. The sample records 150,000 to 200,000 distinct CDR3 sequences, roughly 14% being singletons. Sequences were derived from whole blood, sampled in connection with sensitization to the hapten diphenylcyclopropenone (DPC). The receptors stem from a woman younger than 45 with alopecia areata. Some clones in this sample may be carry-over from other donors' samples.

The V gene is TRBV19, the J gene TRBJ1-5; 8 nucleotides agree with TRBD1. Germline CDR1 is LNHDA and CDR2 is SQIVND (reference sequence). V lost 3 bases, J lost 0 bases, and 16 bases stayed unmatched. CDR3 length equals 20 residues. This chain's CDR3 is CASSIPPGPGTGNSNQPQHF. In DNA, the CDR3 is TGTGCCAGTAGTATTCCCCCTGGTCCCGGGACAGGTAATAGCAATCAGCCCCAGCATTTT.

The chain uses TRBV20-1 and TRBJ2-2; 11 nucleotides agree with TRBD2. CDR1 is DFQATT and CDR2 is SNEGSKA in the germline V gene (reference sequence). CDR3 length equals 16 residues. J lost 6 bases, V lost 6 bases, and 12 bases had no gene match. Written as DNA, the CDR3 is TGCAGTGCCTTTAGCGGGGGGGCCCCTAACGCCGGGGAGCTGTTTTTT. Amino acids: CSAFSGGAPNAGELFF.

This clonotype was recorded many times. The V gene is TRBV20-1, the J gene TRBJ2-3; no definite D call. The ends were cut back, 4 bases at V and 6 bases at J, with 11 bases in the middle. CDR3 length: 12 residues. From germline, CDR1 is DFQATT and CDR2 SNEGSKA (reference sequence). The CDR3 spells CSATPLGDTQYF. The CDR3 DNA reads as TGCAGTGCTACACCTCTTGGGGATACGCAGTATTTT.

In this sample, this clonotype turned up a few times. The chain is built from TRBV20-1 and TRBJ1-1, with TRBD1 matching over 11 bases. This CDR3 is 13 amino acids long. Germline CDR1 reads DFQATT; CDR2 reads SNEGSKA (reference sequence). Trimming cost V 3 bases and J 5 bases; bases outside gene matches: 2. The CDR3 sequence is CSARGTGGTEAFF. CDR3 coding DNA: TGCAGTGCTAGGGGGACAGGGGGAACTGAAGCTTTCTTT.

This clonotype was recorded a few times. V and J are TRBV27 and TRBJ2-3; 7 bases are a match to TRBD2. Trimming removed 6 bases from V and 3 bases from J; junction bases left unmatched: 9. The CDR3 loop spans 15 amino acids. Germline lookup yields CDR1 MNHEY and CDR2 SMNVEV (reference sequence). CDR3 residues: CASSPGGGLTDTQYF. Written as DNA, the CDR3 is TGTGCCAGCAGCCCCGGCGGGGGATTGACAGATACGCAGTATTTT.

The chain recombines TRBV6-2 or TRBV6-3 with TRBJ2-3; D perhaps matches TRBD2 (6 bases). V was clipped by 1 base and J by 3 bases, with 17 bases between them. The CDR3 runs to 17 residues. CDR1 and CDR2 (germline): MNHEY, SVGEGT. For the CDR3, the DNA is TGTGCCAGCAGTTACTGGGCCGTCGGGAGTGATACAGATACGCAGTATTTT. Amino acid sequence: CASSYWAVGSDTDTQYF.

CDR3 in amino acids: CASSSWSSGANVLTF. In DNA, the CDR3 is TGTGCCAGCAGCTCGTGGAGCTCTGGGGCCAACGTCCTGACTTTC. The chain joins TRBV7-9 to TRBJ2-6; the D is unclear. CDR1 is SEHNR, CDR2 FQNEAQ, per germline (reference sequence). Trimming removed 4 bases from V and 0 bases from J, with 7 bases in between. The CDR3 contains 15 residues. The whole variable domain, filled in from reference TRBV7-9 and TRBJ2-6, reads DTGVSQNPRHKITKRGQNVTFRCDPISEHNRLYWYRQTLGQGPEFLTYFQNEAQLEKSRLLSDRFSAERPKGSFSTLEIQRTEQGDSAMYLCASSSWSSGANVLTFGAGSRLTVL.

This clonotype turned up a few times. The chain has TRBV27 and TRBJ2-3, with D unresolved. V gave up 1 base and J gave up 0 bases, with 5 bases separating them. CDR3 length: 14 residues. Germline CDR1 MNHEY, CDR2 SMNVEV (reference sequence). The CDR3: CASSLYQSTDTQYF. Here the CDR3 DNA reads TGTGCCAGCAGTTTATACCAGAGCACAGATACGCAGTATTTT.

The V call is TRBV7-3, the J call TRBJ2-3; the match to TRBD2 covers 8 bases. Germline V gene data show CDR1 as SGHTA and CDR2 as FQGTGA. V shed 2 bases, J shed 4 bases, and the junction held 11 bases outside the gene matches. The CDR3 has 17 residues. CDR3 loop: CASSLASGGPVADTQYF. CDR3 in DNA: TGTGCCAGCAGCTTAGCGTCGGGAGGGCCAGTGGCAGATACGCAGTATTTT.

There are a few counts of this clonotype. V usage is TRBV2 and J usage is TRBJ2-3; 8 bases are a match to TRBD2. Germline assignment: CDR1 SNHLY and CDR2 FYNNEI. Trimming at V came to 5 bases and at J to 4 bases, leaving 5 bases not matched to a gene. This CDR3 comprises 14 residues. CDR3 in amino acids: CASSFDSGADTQYF. The CDR3 DNA is TGTGCCAGCAGTTTTGATAGCGGGGCAGATACGCAGTATTTT.

This clonotype has ten or more counts. The chain is built from TRBV7-6 and TRBJ2-7; TRBD1 agrees at 7 bases. With 5 bases clipped from V and 2 bases from J, the junction kept 9 bases outside the gene matches. The V gene's germline CDR1 is SGHVS and CDR2 FNYEAQ. The CDR3 totals 15 residues. CDR3 in amino acids: CASSLGTASTYEQYF. CDR3 DNA: TGTGCCAGCAGCCTCGGGACAGCGAGTACCTACGAGCAGTACTTC.

V is TRBV6-2 or TRBV6-3 and J is TRBJ1-5; 7 bases are a match to TRBD1. V was pared by 4 bases and J by 4 bases, with 4 bases of the junction left unmatched. Germline loops: CDR1 MNHEY, CDR2 SVGEGT. The CDR3 spans 14 residues. The CDR3 nucleotides are TGTGCCAGCAGTTCACAGGGGTGGAATCAGCCCCAGCATTTT. It specifies CASSSQGWNQPQHF.

This clonotype was counted ten times or more. This rearrangement joins TRBV20-1 to TRBJ1-1; D perhaps matches TRBD1 (5 bases). There are 14 residues in the CDR3. In germline, CDR1 is DFQATT, CDR2 SNEGSKA (reference sequence). The ends were cut back, 3 bases at V and 4 bases at J, with 15 bases in the middle. The CDR3 reads CSASWPGRGTEAFF. As DNA, the CDR3 is TGCAGTGCTAGTTGGCCTGGAAGGGGCACTGAAGCTTTCTTT.

The chain carries TRBV6-6 and TRBJ2-1, with D possibly matching TRBD1 (6 bases). Germline V gene sequence: CDR1 MNHNY, CDR2 SVGAGI (reference sequence). The CDR3 has 14 amino acids. V dropped 1 base and J dropped 5 bases, with 9 bases sitting between them. Here the CDR3 reads CASSYFRDNNEQFF. The CDR3 DNA is TGTGCCAGCAGTTACTTCCGGGACAACAATGAGCAGTTCTTC.

In its sample, this clonotype was seen a few times. In DNA, the CDR3 is TGTGCCAGCAGTTTCGACAGGGGCTACGAGCAGTACTTC. It translates to CASSFDRGYEQYF. This chain uses TRBV28 with TRBJ2-7; 8 bases align to TRBD1. Per germline, CDR1 MDHEN and CDR2 SYDVKM. The CDR3 totals 13 residues. V was clipped by 3 bases and J by 3 bases; unmatched bases: 1.

There are many counts of this clonotype. The chain couples TRBV6-2 or TRBV6-3 to TRBJ1-1; D is unclear. This CDR3 is 12 amino acids long. The V end was cut by 5 bases, the J end by 8 bases, with 12 bases between. CDR1 is MNHEY and CDR2 is SVGEGT in the germline V gene. Written as DNA, the CDR3 is TGTGCCAGCAGTCAATATGCTATCGAAGCTTTCTTT. This codes for CASSQYAIEAFF.

This rearrangement joins TRBV7-8 to TRBJ1-1; no firm D call. The CDR3 extends over 15 amino acids. V was shortened by 7 bases and J by 0 bases, with 15 bases between the two germline ends. The germline CDR1 and CDR2 sequences are SGHVS and FQNEAQ. In DNA, the CDR3 is TGTGCCAGCACTCTCTCCAGCCGGATGAACACTGAAGCTTTCTTT. This sequence encodes CASTLSSRMNTEAFF. Full variable domain (remainder filled in from reference TRBV7-8 and TRBJ1-1): GAGVSQSPRYKVAKRGQDVALRCDPISGHVSLFWYQQALGQGPEFLTYFQNEAQLDKSGLPSDRFFAERPEGSVSTLKIQRTQQEDSAVYLCASTLSSRMNTEAFFGQGTRLTVV.

This clonotype appeared a single time. The chain links TRBV5-5 to TRBJ2-1; 8 bases agree with TRBD2. Trimming cost V 1 base and J 0 bases; bases outside gene matches: 6. The CDR3 has 17 residues. Germline lookup yields CDR1 SGHKS and CDR2 YYEKEE (reference sequence). The CDR3 sequence: CASSLLSGGSSYNEQFF. The CDR3 coding sequence is TGTGCCAGCAGCTTGTTAAGCGGGGGAAGCTCCTACAATGAGCAGTTCTTC.

Notes on this clonotype: This may be a read error: a much more frequent sequence differs by one nucleotide. CDR3 DNA sequence: TGTGTCAGCAGCTTAATCGCTGGACAGACTAATCAGCCCCAGCATTTT. Its translation: CVSSLIAGQTNQPQHF. The chain carries TRBV7-3 and TRBJ1-5, with D possibly being TRBD1 (6 bases). This CDR3 spans 16 amino acids. In germline, CDR1 is SGHTA, CDR2 FQGTGA. Drawing the rest from reference TRBV7-3 and TRBJ1-5, the complete variable domain is GAGVSQTPSNKVTEKGKYVELRCDPISGHTALYWYRQSLGQGPEFLIYFQGTGAADDSGLPNDRFFAVRPEGSVSTLKIQRTERGDSAVYLCVSSLIAGQTNQPQHFGDGTRLSIL.

This clonotype was picked up a small number of times. The chain has TRBV11-2 and TRBJ1-1; D may be TRBD1 (6 bases). Trimming removed 1 base from V and 0 bases from J, with 15 bases in between. From germline, CDR1 is SGHAT and CDR2 FQNNGV. This CDR3 region has 17 residues. Here the CDR3 DNA reads TGTGCCAGCAGCTTAGGTTGGGACACAACGATGAACACTGAAGCTTTCTTT. Protein product: CASSLGWDTTMNTEAFF.

This clonotype has more than one count but fewer than ten. This chain links TRBV7-6 with TRBJ2-2; D not resolved. Germline values: CDR1 SGHVS, CDR2 FNYEAQ. The CDR3 spans 15 residues. Trimming left V 8 bases short and J 2 bases short, with 15 bases between. CDR3: CASSPVSLNTGELFF. The CDR3 DNA reads TGTGCCAGCTCCCCGGTTAGCCTCAACACCGGGGAGCTGTTTTTT.

This clonotype was detected a few times. The chain is built from TRBV25-1 and TRBJ1-4, with D unclear. Germline V gives CDR1 MGHDK, CDR2 SYGVNS. CDR3 length equals 14 residues. V was shortened by 4 bases and J by 1 base, with 7 bases between the two germline ends. This CDR3 is CASSGGRTNEKLFF. Written as DNA, the CDR3 is TGTGCCAGCAGTGGCGGGCGAACTAATGAAAAACTGTTTTTT.

The chain has TRBV14 and TRBJ2-6; TRBD1 agrees at 7 bases. The germline V gene encodes CDR1 SGHDN and CDR2 FVKESK. The V gene end was trimmed by 6 bases and the J gene end by 1 base; junction bases not matched to a gene: 3. The CDR3 has 15 residues. For the CDR3, the DNA is TGTGCCAGCAGTGACAGGGCTTCTGGGGCCAACGTCCTGACTTTC. Amino acids: CASSDRASGANVLTF.